A single sample gave rise to the 6 T cell receptor beta chains below, sequenced in a study of T cell repertoires in cytomegalovirus infection. TCRdb reprocessed the reads with MiXCR, giving one entry per CDR3 protein. The data hold tens of thousands of distinct CDR3 sequences, with 24% observed a single time. Their target antigens are unknown. This specimen was CD8+ T cells from cultured PBMCs, taken from culture after CMV antigen stimulation. These receptors were obtained from a human donor in good health (CMV status not recorded). Some clones in this sample may be carry-over from other donors' samples.

This clonotype was detected only a few times. The rearrangement joins TRBV28 to TRBJ2-3, with TRBD2 matching 9 bases. The V and J ends lost 5 bases and 5 bases, in that order; junction bases with no gene match: 8. The CDR3 contains 15 residues. CDR1 is MDHEN and CDR2 is SYDVKM in the germline V gene. The CDR3 region is CASSQRGAMGDTQYF. In DNA, the CDR3 is TGTGCCAGCAGTCAGCGGGGGGCCATGGGAGATACGCAGTATTTT.

The genes are TRBV27 and TRBJ2-6, with TRBD1 matching over 8 bases. This CDR3 spans 21 amino acids. Per the germline V gene, CDR1 is MNHEY and CDR2 is SMNVEV (reference sequence). The V and J ends lost 5 bases and 0 bases, in that order; junction bases with no gene match: 18. The CDR3 DNA reads TGTGCCAGCAGTCGCATGGAAATGCCAGGGACAGGCCTCTCTGGGGCCAACGTCCTGACTTTC. Encoded protein: CASSRMEMPGTGLSGANVLTF.

In this sample, this clonotype turned up a few times. The V gene is TRBV27, the J gene TRBJ2-3, with TRBD1 matching 7 bases. Unmatched junction bases numbered 6, after V lost 3 bases and J lost 0 bases. In germline, CDR1 is MNHEY, CDR2 SMNVEV (reference sequence). This CDR3 contains 16 residues. The CDR3 DNA follows: TGTGCCAGCAGTTTGTTGGGACAGCCTAGCACAGATACGCAGTATTTT. It yields the protein CASSLLGQPSTDTQYF.

The sample holds a few counts of this clonotype. The chain recombines TRBV6-6 with TRBJ2-1; 10 bases agree with TRBD2. CDR1 and CDR2 from the germline V gene are MNHNY and SVGAGI (reference sequence). Losses at the gene ends were 0 bases for V and 4 bases for J; bases not matched to a gene: 3. CDR3 length: 16 residues. CDR3 bases: TGTGCCAGCAGTTACTCGAGTAGCGGGAGGTACAATGAGCAGTTCTTC. Amino acid sequence: CASSYSSSGRYNEQFF.

This clonotype was detected once. The chain links TRBV9 to TRBJ2-1; D remains unclear. Germline CDR1 is SGDLS and CDR2 is YYNGEE. Trimming cost V 0 bases and J 2 bases, with 9 bases left between them. The CDR3 spans 15 residues. This CDR3 reads CASSVEGITYNEQFF. The CDR3 DNA follows: TGTGCCAGCAGCGTAGAGGGTATCACCTACAATGAGCAGTTCTTC.

This sequence joins TRBV5-6 and TRBJ2-1; D is ambiguous. Germline V CDR1 and CDR2: SGHDT, YYEEEE. The V gene lost 0 bases and the J gene lost 4 bases, with 5 bases spanning the gap. The CDR3 contains 13 residues. CDR3 loop: CASSLGIYNEQFF. The CDR3 nucleotides read TGTGCCAGCAGCTTGGGCATTTACAATGAGCAGTTCTTC.